Following are 5 T cell receptor beta chains from one sample sequenced in a study of cytomegalovirus exposure and HLA in healthy donors. Profiling relied on immunoSEQ multiplex PCR, and the TCRdb table lists in-frame clones only, not all of them. The sample carries roughly 100,000 clones, around 87% recorded once. The sequenced sample consisted of PBMCs. The receptor set was obtained from a woman aged 18-29 years in good health and CMV-seropositive.

The DNA for the CDR3 is TGCAGCGTCAGGGGACTAGCAGGTTATGAGCAGTTCTTC. This translates into CSVRGLAGYEQFF. This rearrangement joins TRBV29-1 to TRBJ2-1, with TRBD2 matching 9 bases. CDR1 is SQVTM and CDR2 is ANQGSEA in the germline V gene. CDR3 length: 13 residues. V lost 6 bases, J lost 8 bases, and 8 bases stayed unmatched.

V and J are TRBV6-4 and TRBJ2-6; D is perhaps TRBD1 (6 bases). CDR3 length: 15 residues. The germline V gene has CDR1 MRHNA and CDR2 SNTAGT. Trimming left V 0 bases short and J 3 bases short, with 6 bases between. The CDR3 nucleotides are TGTGCCAGCAGTGACTCGACAGGTGGGGCCAACGTCCTGACTTTC. Amino acid sequence: CASSDSTGGANVLTF.

V gene TRBV11-2 combines with J gene TRBJ2-3; the match to TRBD1 covers 10 bases. Per the germline V gene, CDR1 is SGHAT and CDR2 is FQNNGV. J lost 5 bases, V lost 5 bases, and 7 bases had no gene match. CDR3 length: 15 amino acids. CDR3 DNA sequence: TGTGCCAGCAGCCCGCTGACAGGGGGCAGAGATACGCAGTATTTT. It codes for CASSPLTGGRDTQYF. Combining the CDR3 with reference TRBV11-2 and TRBJ2-3 gives the whole variable domain EAGVAQSPRYKIIEKRQSVAFWCNPISGHATLYWYQQILGQGPKLLIQFQNNGVVDDSQLPKDRFSAERLKGVDSTLKIQPAKLEDSAVYLCASSPLTGGRDTQYFGPGTRLTVL.

This clone came up once. The J gene is TRBJ2-1, the V gene TRBV5-1, with 11 bases aligning to TRBD1. The junction had 8 bases not matched to a gene; V was cut back by 7 bases and J by 5 bases. CDR3 length: 15 amino acids. Germline V gives CDR1 SGHRS, CDR2 YFSETQ. CDR3 amino acids: CASSHGTGGNNEQFF. CDR3 nucleotide sequence: TGCGCCAGCTCCCACGGGACAGGGGGTAACAATGAGCAGTTCTTC.

The V and J genes are TRBV19 and TRBJ2-7; TRBD2 aligns across 7 bases. Germline V gene lookup returns CDR1 LNHDA and CDR2 SQIVND (reference sequence). The CDR3 sequence is 15 residues long. Trimming removed 0 bases from V and 4 bases from J; junction bases left unmatched: 6. The CDR3 region is CASSIEAGAAYEQYF. The DNA of the CDR3 is TGTGCCAGTAGTATAGAGGCGGGAGCTGCTTACGAGCAGTACTTC.